This entry concerns a single T cell receptor (beta chain). The antigen remains undetermined. The entry originates in a study of cytomegalovirus exposure and HLA in healthy donors. Study-level information: Earlier results showed almost 120 million unique TCR beta sequences derived from 150 million to 200 million T cells. Study conclusions and caveats: Being productive about 90% or about 30% of the time was typical of most TCR beta V segments in an earlier analysis. Sequencing depth roughly uniform across donors was assumed in presence/absence analyses.

Primers: 60 Vbeta forward and 13 Jbeta reverse. The repertoire was sequenced with immunoSEQ multiplex PCR; TCRdb's copy has only in-frame clones and lacks some. The sample has 100,000 to 150,000 clones, around 78% seen once. This CDR3 contains 14 residues. The V and J ends lost 2 bases and 2 bases respectively, with 10 bases between them. Germline V CDR1 and CDR2: MNHEY, SVGAGI. The source material was PBMCs. This sequence was found in a man aged 35 to 55 in good health and CMV-seronegative. The rearrangement uses TRBV6-5 and TRBJ2-7; TRBD1 might be the D (6 bases). This chain's CDR3 is CASSYLGTTYEQYF. For the CDR3, the DNA is TGTGCCAGCAGTTACCTCGGGACAACCTACGAGCAGTACTTC.